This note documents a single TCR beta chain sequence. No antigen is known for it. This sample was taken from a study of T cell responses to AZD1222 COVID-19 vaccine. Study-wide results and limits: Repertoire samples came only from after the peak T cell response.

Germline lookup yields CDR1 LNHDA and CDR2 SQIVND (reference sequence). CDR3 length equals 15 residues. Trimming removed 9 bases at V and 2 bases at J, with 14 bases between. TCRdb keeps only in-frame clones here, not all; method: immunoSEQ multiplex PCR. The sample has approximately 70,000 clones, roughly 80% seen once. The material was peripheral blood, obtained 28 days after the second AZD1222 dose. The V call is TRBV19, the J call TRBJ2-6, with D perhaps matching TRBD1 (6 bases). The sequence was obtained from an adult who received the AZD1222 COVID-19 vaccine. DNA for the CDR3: TGTGCCAGCCTATTCAGGGGCGCTGGGGCCAACGTCCTGACTTTC. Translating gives CASLFRGAGANVLTF.